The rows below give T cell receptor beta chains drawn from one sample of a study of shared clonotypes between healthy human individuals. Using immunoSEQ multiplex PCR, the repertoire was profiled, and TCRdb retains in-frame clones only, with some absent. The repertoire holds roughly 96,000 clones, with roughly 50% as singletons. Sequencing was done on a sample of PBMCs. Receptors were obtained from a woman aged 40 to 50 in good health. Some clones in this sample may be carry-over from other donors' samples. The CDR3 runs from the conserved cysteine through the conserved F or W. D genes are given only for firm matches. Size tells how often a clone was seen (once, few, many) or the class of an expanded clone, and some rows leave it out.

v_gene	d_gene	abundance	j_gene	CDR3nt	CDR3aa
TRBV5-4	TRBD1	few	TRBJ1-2	TGTGCCAGCAGGAAGACAGGGGGTGGCTATGGCTACACCTTC	CASRKTGGGYGYTF
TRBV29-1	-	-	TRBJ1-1	TGCAGCGTTGAAGATCGCAGTCTCATGAACACTGAAGCTTTCTTT	CSVEDRSLMNTEAFF
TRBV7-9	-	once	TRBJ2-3	TGTGCCAGCAGCTTAGCGCACATCACAGATACGCAGTATTTT	CASSLAHITDTQYF
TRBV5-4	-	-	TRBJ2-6	TGTGCCAGCAGCTTGGTGGGATCCGGGGCCAACGTCCTGACTTTC	CASSLVGSGANVLTF
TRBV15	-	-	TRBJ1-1	TGTGCCACCAGCAGAGGGGGAAGTCTGGCGAACACTGAAGCTTTCTTT	CATSRGGSLANTEAFF
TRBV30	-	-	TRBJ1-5	TGTGCCTGGAGTAAGGGGAGCAATCAGCCCCAGCATTTT	CAWSKGSNQPQHF
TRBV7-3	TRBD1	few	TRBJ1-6	TGTGCCAGCAGCTTACAGGGGGACGTTGATTCACCCCTCCACTTT	CASSLQGDVDSPLHF
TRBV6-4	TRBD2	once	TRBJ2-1	TGTGCCAGCAGTGTTGCGGGAGGGGACAATGAGCAGTTCTTC	CASSVAGGDNEQFF
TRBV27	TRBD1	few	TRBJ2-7	TGTGCCAGCAGTGTCAGACAGGGGGCCTACGAGCAGTACTTC	CASSVRQGAYEQYF
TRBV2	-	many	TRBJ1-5	TGTGCCAGCCGAGACATGGTCAATCAGCCCCAGCATTTT	CASRDMVNQPQHF
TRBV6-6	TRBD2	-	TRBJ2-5	TGTGCCAGCACTCGCCTCGGGGCTTCGGGAGGGTGGGAGCAGTACTTC	CASTRLGASGGWEQYF